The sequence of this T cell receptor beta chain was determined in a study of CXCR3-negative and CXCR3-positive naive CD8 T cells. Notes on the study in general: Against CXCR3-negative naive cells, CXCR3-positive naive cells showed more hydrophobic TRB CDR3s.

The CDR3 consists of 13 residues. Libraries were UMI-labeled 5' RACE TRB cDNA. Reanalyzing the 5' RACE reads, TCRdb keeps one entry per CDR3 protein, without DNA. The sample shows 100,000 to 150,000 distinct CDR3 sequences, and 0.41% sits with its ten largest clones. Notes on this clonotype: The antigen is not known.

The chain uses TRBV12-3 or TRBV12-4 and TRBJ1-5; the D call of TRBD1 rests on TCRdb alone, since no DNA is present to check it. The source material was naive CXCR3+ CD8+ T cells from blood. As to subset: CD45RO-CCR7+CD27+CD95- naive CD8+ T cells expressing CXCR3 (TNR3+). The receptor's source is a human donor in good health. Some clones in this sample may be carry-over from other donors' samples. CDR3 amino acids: CASSFSRGQPQHF.